One and the same sample provided the 21 T cell receptor beta chains below, sequenced in a study of cytomegalovirus exposure and HLA in healthy donors. PCR primers comprised 60 Vbeta and 13 Jbeta primers. Clones were read by immunoSEQ multiplex PCR, and TCRdb kept only the in-frame ones, dropping some. The table includes over 150,000 clones, roughly four fifths detected once. Sequencing input: PBMCs. All receptors derive from a man in his forties or fifties in good health and CMV-seronegative.

The CDR3 here is CASSSPGDRGSYNSPLHF. DNA of the CDR3: TGTGCCAGCAGTTCGCCCGGGGACAGGGGGTCCTATAATTCACCCCTCCACTTT. The chain has TRBV28 and TRBJ1-6; 11 bases are shared with TRBD1. The CDR3 is 18 amino acids. V lost 4 bases, J lost 1 base, and 6 bases stayed unmatched. The germline V gene encodes CDR1 MDHEN and CDR2 SYDVKM.

This clone was detected only a few times. The V and J genes are TRBV5-1 and TRBJ1-4; 8 bases match TRBD1. There are 16 residues in the CDR3. V was pared by 4 bases and J by 5 bases, with 10 bases of the junction left unmatched. From germline, CDR1 is SGHRS and CDR2 YFSETQ. The CDR3 DNA sequence: TGCGCCAGCAGCCCCCGGCGCGGACAGGGCAATGAAAAACTGTTTTTT. Translated, it gives CASSPRRGQGNEKLFF.

The V call is TRBV5-8, the J call TRBJ2-3; D is perhaps TRBD2 (6 bases). The germline V gene encodes CDR1 SGHTS and CDR2 YDEGEE. The CDR3 sequence is 17 residues long. V lost 4 bases, J lost 5 bases, and 23 bases lay in between. The CDR3 here is CASSLAPVGGSLDTQYF. Written as DNA, the CDR3 is TGTGCCAGCAGCCTGGCCCCCGTCGGGGGATCCCTAGATACGCAGTATTTT.

This clone was seen a single time. The chain has TRBV6-6 and TRBJ2-1, with 15 bases aligning to TRBD2. V was pared by 5 bases and J by 8 bases, with 7 bases of the junction left unmatched. CDR3 length: 16 amino acids. Germline V gene data show CDR1 as MNHNY and CDR2 as SVGAGI (reference sequence). CDR3 sequence (DNA): TGTGCCAGCAGTAATCTCGGACTAGCGGGGGGGTATGAGCAGTTCTTC. This sequence encodes CASSNLGLAGGYEQFF.

The rearrangement joins TRBV7-8 to TRBJ2-7, with D perhaps matching TRBD2 (6 bases). This CDR3 region has 18 residues. The V and J ends lost 1 base and 0 bases respectively, with 19 bases between them. Germline CDR1 and CDR2: SGHVS and FQNEAQ. CDR3 protein: CASSLVLGGRVRSYEQYF. In DNA form, the CDR3 reads TGTGCCAGCAGCTTAGTTTTGGGAGGCAGGGTCCGCTCCTACGAGCAGTACTTC.

This chain connects TRBV30 to TRBJ2-7; D ambiguous. V dropped 8 bases and J dropped 2 bases, with 13 bases sitting between them. Per the germline V gene, CDR1 is GTSNPN and CDR2 is SVGIG (reference sequence). The CDR3 has 12 residues. CDR3 sequence reads: CAREANTYEQYF. The CDR3 region has the DNA TGTGCCCGAGAGGCAAATACCTACGAGCAGTACTTC.

The CDR3 DNA reads as TGCGCCAGCAGCCAGATTGGGCAGGAAAGTGGCTACACCTTC. Encoded protein: CASSQIGQESGYTF. The chain employs TRBV4-1 and TRBJ1-2; D call uncertain. The CDR3 contains 14 residues. Germline V gives CDR1 MGHRA, CDR2 YSYEKL. V was shortened by 3 bases and J by 7 bases, with 15 bases between the two germline ends.

This rearrangement joins TRBV5-1 to TRBJ2-5, with D perhaps matching TRBD2 (5 bases). CDR3 length equals 13 residues. The germline gives CDR1 SGHRS, CDR2 YFSETQ. Deletions cut 5 bases from V and 1 base from J, with 9 bases between. CDR3 protein: CASRPGSQETQYF. CDR3 in DNA: TGCGCCAGCAGGCCGGGGTCCCAAGAGACCCAGTACTTC.

The chain uses TRBV19 and TRBJ2-5; TRBD2 aligns across 7 bases. Unmatched junction bases numbered 11, after V lost 4 bases and J lost 9 bases. CDR3 length equals 14 residues. Looked up from germline, CDR1 is LNHDA and CDR2 is SQIVND (reference sequence). CDR3 sequence reads: CASSRAVGGGAQYF. As DNA, the CDR3 is TGTGCCAGTAGTAGGGCCGTGGGTGGGGGGGCCCAGTACTTC.

The chain employs TRBV19 and TRBJ2-7; D may be TRBD1 (6 bases). V lost 5 bases and J 2 bases, leaving 16 bases between the germline ends. The CDR3 has 15 residues. CDR1 LNHDA and CDR2 SQIVND come from the germline V gene (reference sequence). CDR3 in DNA: TGTGCCAGTAGTTCAAAGGACAGCGCAACCTACGAGCAGTACTTC. This gives the protein CASSSKDSATYEQYF.

The CDR3, as DNA: TGCAGCGTCTGGACAGGGGATCTCTACGAGCAGTACTTC. Residues: CSVWTGDLYEQYF. The genes are TRBV29-1 and TRBJ2-7, with 9 bases fitting TRBD1. The CDR3 totals 13 residues. Germline-derived CDR1 and CDR2 are SQVTM and ANQGSEA. Losses at the gene ends were 6 bases for V and 3 bases for J; bases not matched to a gene: 6.

The chain links TRBV18 to TRBJ2-4, with TRBD2 identical over 9 bases. V dropped 3 bases and J dropped 3; count of bases not matched to a gene: 6. Germline V CDR1 and CDR2: KGHSH, LQKENI. The CDR3 spans 16 residues. The CDR3 spells CASSPSLSGGKNIQYF. Here the CDR3 DNA reads TGTGCCAGCTCACCCTCCCTTAGCGGGGGCAAAAACATTCAGTACTTC.

Concerning this clone itself: Other DNA sequences of this sample code for an identical CDR3. The chain links TRBV9 to TRBJ2-7; 12 bases map to TRBD1. The CDR3 sequence is 14 residues long. Germline V gene sequence: CDR1 SGDLS, CDR2 YYNGEE. J gave up 4 bases and V 4 bases, and 3 bases lay outside the gene matches. CDR3 sequence reads: CASSPGQGAYEQYF. The CDR3 bases are TGTGCCAGCAGCCCGGGACAGGGGGCTTACGAGCAGTACTTC.

The chain carries TRBV4-2 and TRBJ2-5, with TRBD2 matching over 9 bases. J was trimmed by 4 bases and V by 4 bases; bases with no gene match: 19. This CDR3 comprises 19 residues. In germline, CDR1 is LGHNA, CDR2 YNFKEQ. Written as DNA, the CDR3 is TGTGCCAGCAGCCTACGGGGACAAGCGGGGGGAAGAACGGGAGAGACCCAGTACTTC. This translates into CASSLRGQAGGRTGETQYF.

The table lists this clone with a few counts. The V and J genes are TRBV11-3 and TRBJ2-1, with 8 bases aligning to TRBD1. Germline V gives CDR1 SGHNT, CDR2 YENEEA. Trimming removed 3 bases from V and 8 bases from J; junction bases left unmatched: 9. This CDR3 comprises 15 residues. The CDR3 region has the DNA TGTGCCAGCAGCTTGGAGGCAGGGGGCCGGCATGAGCAGTTCTTC. It specifies CASSLEAGGRHEQFF.

The chain employs TRBV7-2 and TRBJ1-4; tentatively, D is TRBD1 (6 bases). The CDR3 is 16 amino acids. Germline values: CDR1 SGHTA, CDR2 FQGNSA. The V end lost 2 bases, the J end lost 8 bases, and 18 bases lay between the germline ends. The CDR3 loop is CASSLSVALRGEKLFF. CDR3 in DNA: TGTGCCAGCAGCTTAAGCGTCGCCCTGAGGGGGGAAAAACTGTTTTTT.

The chain recombines TRBV5-6 with TRBJ1-4; 9 bases match TRBD1. The CDR3 covers 16 residues. V gave up 0 bases and J gave up 7 bases; unmatched junction bases: 7. Germline loops: CDR1 SGHDT, CDR2 YYEEEE. The CDR3 nucleotides read TGTGCCAGCAGCTTGGAAAACACAGGGGGCAGTGAAAAACTGTTTTTT. Protein product: CASSLENTGGSEKLFF.

This sequence joins TRBV11-3 and TRBJ1-1; TRBD1 might be the D (6 bases). Germline CDR1 is SGHNT and CDR2 is YENEEA. CDR3 size: 13 residues. The CDR3: CRMQGSKNTEAFF. The CDR3 bases are TGTAGAATGCAGGGGTCGAAGAACACTGAAGCTTTCTTT. Full variable domain (missing parts from reference TRBV11-3 and TRBJ1-1): EAGVVQSPRYKIIEKKQPVAFWCNPISGHNTLYWYLQNLGQGPELLIRYENEEAVDDSQLPKDRFSAERLKGVDSTLKIQPAELGDSAVYLCRMQGSKNTEAFFGQGTRLTVV.

As to this clone: At one end the junction does not follow the germline gene, possibly because of a read error. Here the CDR3 reads CASSLTENTEAFF. The CDR3, as DNA: TGTGCTAGCAGCTTGACAGAGAACACTGAAGCTTTCTTT. The chain has TRBV7-7 and TRBJ1-1, with D tentatively TRBD1 (5 bases). The CDR3 has 13 amino acids. The germline V gene encodes CDR1 SSHAT and CDR2 FNYEAQ (reference sequence).

The gene calls are TRBV5-6 and TRBJ1-4, with 11 positions matching TRBD1. CDR1 is SGHDT and CDR2 is YYEEEE in the germline V gene. The CDR3 is 17 amino acids. V shed 0 bases, J shed 4 bases, and the junction held 5 bases outside the gene matches. CDR3: CASSLVRTGGINEKLFF. The DNA for the CDR3 is TGTGCCAGCAGCTTGGTCCGGACAGGGGGCATTAATGAAAAACTGTTTTTT.

The chain joins TRBV30 to TRBJ1-1, with D perhaps TRBD1 (5 bases). Germline CDR1 is GTSNPN and CDR2 is SVGIG (reference sequence). The V and J ends lost 3 bases and 7 bases respectively, with 12 bases between them. This CDR3 has 12 residues. The CDR3 here is CAWRGGTGEAFF. DNA of the CDR3: TGTGCCTGGAGGGGCGGTACAGGTGAAGCTTTCTTT.